This T cell receptor beta chain derives from a study of cytomegalovirus exposure and HLA in healthy donors. Regarding the study as a whole: Most observed TCR sequences were rare, whereas some public TCRs were detected in many donors.

Remarks on this clone: Antigen specificity is unknown.

PCR employed 60 Vbeta and 13 Jbeta primers. Produced via immunoSEQ multiplex PCR; TCRdb's table is partial and in-frame only. The sample has about 120,000 clones, around 88% seen once. CDR1 and CDR2 (germline): MDHEN, SYDVKM. The CDR3 runs to 14 residues. Trimming took 5 bases from V and 7 from J, leaving 17 bases between them. Source material: PBMCs. The chain couples TRBV28 to TRBJ1-2; possibly TRBD1 for D (6 bases). The receptor comes from a man between 35 and 55 years old in good health and CMV-seronegative. The CDR3 spells CASSPATGNPGYTF. The CDR3 region has the DNA TGTGCCAGCAGTCCAGCTACAGGGAACCCTGGCTACACCTTC.